This T cell receptor (beta chain) was documented in a study of blood T cell repertoires in COVID-19. Clones were sequenced by immunoSEQ multiplex PCR, and TCRdb holds only the in-frame ones, with some missing. The sample carries 370,000 or so clones, 81% recorded once. The CDR3 extends over 15 amino acids. V lost 6 bases, J lost 2 bases, and 10 bases stayed unmatched. The germline CDR1 and CDR2 sequences are MNHEY and SVGAGI. The source material was peripheral blood. V and J are TRBV6-5 and TRBJ2-7, with 7 bases fitting TRBD1. The clonotype comes from a human donor with acute or convalescent COVID-19. The donor label of this sample is uncertain. CDR3 amino acids: CASSLRTGRTYEQYF. CDR3 nucleotides: TGTGCCAGCAGCCTTAGGACAGGCAGGACCTACGAGCAGTACTTC.